The 13 T cell receptor beta chains below come from one sample, sequenced in a study of Ad26.COV2.S vaccination and SARS-CoV-2 variants. The assay was immunoSEQ multiplex PCR, and TCRdb's table has in-frame clones only and misses some. This sample has 300,000 to 350,000 clones, with approximately 87% found just once. Noted treatment: about 20 received Ad26.COV2.S at low or high dose, single or two shots; roughly five received placebo; per-sample allocation not given. Sampling took place 63 days after the first vaccine or placebo injection. Sequenced material: peripheral blood, taken in a trial of Ad26.COV2.S vaccine versus placebo. Receptors were obtained from a person aged 18-65 years who received the Ad26.COV2.S COVID-19 vaccine or a placebo.

The chain employs TRBV5-4 and TRBJ1-1, with a possible D match to TRBD1 (6 bases). V lost 4 bases to trimming and J lost 4 bases, with 14 bases between them. CDR3 length: 14 residues. The V gene's germline CDR1 is SGHNT and CDR2 YYREEE (reference sequence). The CDR3 DNA reads as TGTGCCAGCAGCAGGGGGGAGGGAATCACTGAAGCTTTCTTT. Translating gives CASSRGEGITEAFF.

Here the CDR3 reads CASVRDGFFNTEAFF. The CDR3, as DNA: TGTGCCAGCGTAAGGGACGGCTTTTTTAACACTGAAGCTTTCTTT. The chain uses TRBV5-8 and TRBJ1-1, with D perhaps matching TRBD1 (5 bases). The germline gives CDR1 SGHTS, CDR2 YDEGEE. This CDR3 is built from 15 residues. V lost 7 bases, J lost 2 bases, and 18 bases lay in between.

The chain employs TRBV11-2 and TRBJ1-5; a weak D match, TRBD1 (6 bases). Germline assignment: CDR1 SGHAT and CDR2 FQNNGV. This CDR3 spans 15 amino acids. Between the trimmed V and J ends, which lost 6 bases and 7 bases, there was a span of 19 bases. This CDR3 reads CASSKQGGISQPQHF. The DNA for the CDR3 is TGTGCCAGCAGTAAACAGGGTGGCATTTCGCAGCCCCAGCATTTT.

This clone was detected only a few times. The chain recombines TRBV6-5 with TRBJ1-6; 7 bases agree with TRBD1. The CDR3 spans 13 residues. V lost 6 bases and J lost 5; bases outside the gene matches: 1. Germline V gene lookup returns CDR1 MNHEY and CDR2 SVGAGI. The CDR3 nucleotides are TGTGCCAGCAGGACAGGGAATAATTCACCCCTCCACTTT. This gives the protein CASRTGNNSPLHF.

The rearrangement uses TRBV3-1 (or the pseudogene TRBV3-2) and TRBJ1-3; D possibly corresponds to TRBD1 (6 bases). V lost 5 bases and J lost 0, with 11 bases in between. From germline, CDR1 is LGHDT and CDR2 YNNKEL (reference sequence). The CDR3 totals 15 residues. In DNA form, the CDR3 reads TGTGCCAGCAGCACCACAGGGACCTCTGGAAACACCATATATTTT. Amino acid sequence: CASSTTGTSGNTIYF.

The chain uses TRBV7-2 and TRBJ1-2; perhaps TRBD1 as D (5 bases). This CDR3 is built from 15 residues. Germline CDR1 SGHTA, CDR2 FQGNSA. Trimming removed 2 bases at V and 7 bases at J, with 17 bases between. For the CDR3, the DNA is TGTGCCAGCAGCTTAAAAGGCCCCAGGGTTGGTGGCTACACCTTC. It translates to CASSLKGPRVGGYTF. Supplemented by reference TRBV7-2 and TRBJ1-2, the full variable domain reads GAGVSQSPSNKVTEKGKDVELRCDPISGHTALYWYRQSLGQGLEFLIYFQGNSAPDKSGLPSDRFSAERTGGSVSTLTIQRTQQEDSAVYLCASSLKGPRVGGYTFGSGTRLTVV.

The chain employs TRBV19 and TRBJ2-3; D uncertain. The CDR3 totals 13 residues. V was trimmed by 5 bases and J by 5 bases, leaving 11 bases between them. The germline CDR1 and CDR2 sequences are LNHDA and SQIVND (reference sequence). The CDR3 coding sequence is TGTGCCAGTAGTGAACGAAAGCGAGATACGCAGTATTTT. Translation: CASSERKRDTQYF.

V usage is TRBV11-2 and J usage is TRBJ2-4, with D maybe TRBD1 (5 bases). The CDR3 extends over 15 amino acids. Between the trimmed V and J ends, which lost 5 bases and 1 base, there was a span of 12 bases. Germline V gives CDR1 SGHAT, CDR2 FQNNGV. The chain's CDR3 is CASSPANRAKNIQYF. CDR3 bases: TGTGCCAGCAGCCCAGCTAACAGGGCCAAAAACATTCAGTACTTC.

This chain connects TRBV11-3 to TRBJ2-2; no clear D gene. Trimming shortened V by 8 bases and J by 6 bases, and 13 bases separated the two germline ends. The CDR3 is 13 amino acids. The germline V gene encodes CDR1 SGHNT and CDR2 YENEEA. The chain's CDR3 is CASSGLLAGELFF. The CDR3 coding sequence is TGTGCCAGCTCCGGGCTTCTTGCCGGGGAGCTGTTTTTT.

This clone was seen a single time. The genes are TRBV6-5 and TRBJ1-2; no definite D call. Germline V lookup: CDR1 MNHEY, CDR2 SVGAGI. This CDR3 has 12 amino acids. V shed 4 bases and J shed 6 bases, with 9 bases lying between them. CDR3 amino acids: CASSSPQNGYTF. CDR3 in DNA: TGTGCCAGCAGTTCTCCTCAGAATGGCTACACCTTC.

The V call is TRBV5-1, the J call TRBJ1-2; D is perhaps TRBD1 (5 bases). CDR3 size: 15 residues. V was shortened by 5 bases and J by 6 bases, with 20 bases between the two germline ends. The germline V gene encodes CDR1 SGHRS and CDR2 YFSETQ. The CDR3 DNA follows: TGCGCCAGCAGACTGCAAGGAGTAGGGGATCATGGCTACACCTTC. Its translation is CASRLQGVGDHGYTF. The whole variable domain, filled in from reference TRBV5-1 and TRBJ1-2, reads KAGVTQTPRYLIKTRGQQVTLSCSPISGHRSVSWYQQTPGQGLQFLFEYFSETQRNKGNFPGRFSGRQFSNSRSEMNVSTLELGDSALYLCASRLQGVGDHGYTFGSGTRLTVV.

The J gene is TRBJ1-2, the V gene TRBV13; 7 bases fit TRBD1. The CDR3 totals 14 residues. Germline values: CDR1 PRHDT, CDR2 FYEKMQ (reference sequence). Trimming took 3 bases from V and 8 from J; bases not matched to a gene: 9. CDR3 sequence reads: CASSFFRGIGGYTF. Written as DNA, the CDR3 is TGTGCCAGCAGCTTTTTCAGGGGGATTGGGGGCTACACCTTC.

V is TRBV7-8 and J is TRBJ2-7, with D maybe TRBD2 (5 bases). Trimming shortened V by 5 bases and J by 2 bases, and 16 bases separated the two germline ends. Per the germline V gene, CDR1 is SGHVS and CDR2 is FQNEAQ. The CDR3 runs to 15 residues. In nucleotides, the CDR3 is TGTGCCAGCAGCCCCCGGAGCGAGGGCACCTACGAGCAGTACGTC. Its translation: CASSPRSEGTYEQYV.